The 4 T cell receptor beta chains below all came from one sample that was sequenced in a study of blood T cell repertoires in COVID-19. Only in-frame clones appear in the TCRdb table, and some are missing; sequencing was by immunoSEQ multiplex PCR. The sample consists of some 330,000 clones, just under 90% of them appearing once. The sample taken for sequencing was peripheral blood. These receptor sequences come from a woman aged 30 to 39 with COVID-19, enrolled during active disease.

V and J are TRBV3-1 (or the pseudogene TRBV3-2) and TRBJ2-2; D is uncertain. This CDR3 has 14 amino acids. V was pared by 4 bases and J by 6 bases, with 12 bases between. Germline values: CDR1 LGHDT, CDR2 YNNKEL (reference sequence). CDR3 DNA sequence: TGTGCCAGCAGCCTCCGAACCGGGTCCGGGGAGCTGTTTTTT. Its translation: CASSLRTGSGELFF.

The gene calls are TRBV28 and TRBJ1-6, with D maybe TRBD1 (6 bases). The CDR3 is 14 amino acids. CDR1 is MDHEN, CDR2 SYDVKM, per germline. The V end was cut by 9 bases, the J end by 8 bases, with 17 bases between. CDR3 in amino acids: CASRVGGPDSPLHF. CDR3 nucleotides: TGTGCCAGTAGAGTAGGGGGACCGGATTCACCCCTCCACTTT.

The CDR3 nucleotides are TGTGCCAGCAGCCCAACTTTGGGGCTGGATAATTCACCCCTCCACTTT. Translation gives CASSPTLGLDNSPLHF. The rearrangement links TRBV7-2 to TRBJ1-6; weak D call: TRBD1 (5 bases). The CDR3 sequence is 16 residues long. Germline loops: CDR1 SGHTA, CDR2 FQGNSA. The ends were cut back, 5 bases at V and 5 bases at J, with 16 bases in the middle.

CDR3 residues: CASSLLGAEGYTF. CDR3 nucleotides: TGTGCCAGCAGTTTATTGGGGGCAGAAGGCTACACCTTC. The genes are TRBV27 and TRBJ1-2; D is possibly TRBD1 (6 bases). CDR1 and CDR2 from the germline V gene are MNHEY and SMNVEV (reference sequence). This CDR3 has 13 amino acids. The germline V and J ends were trimmed by 1 base and 8 bases, with 11 bases remaining between them.